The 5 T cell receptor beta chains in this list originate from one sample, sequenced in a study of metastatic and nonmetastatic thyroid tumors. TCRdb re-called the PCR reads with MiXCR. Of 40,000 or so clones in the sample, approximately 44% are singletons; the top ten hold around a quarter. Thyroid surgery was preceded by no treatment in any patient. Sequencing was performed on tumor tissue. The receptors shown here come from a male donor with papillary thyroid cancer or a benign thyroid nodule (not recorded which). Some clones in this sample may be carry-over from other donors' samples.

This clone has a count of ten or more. CDR3 DNA: TGTGCCAGCAGCCCAACGAGGGTTAGGGGTCCCAATGAGCAGTTCTTC. The encoded protein is CASSPTRVRGPNEQFF. The chain couples TRBV7-9 to TRBJ2-1, with D possibly being TRBD1 or TRBD2 (5 bases each). Trimming stripped 5 bases from V and 6 bases from J, with 20 bases between. From germline, CDR1 is SEHNR and CDR2 FQNEAQ (reference sequence). This CDR3 spans 16 amino acids.

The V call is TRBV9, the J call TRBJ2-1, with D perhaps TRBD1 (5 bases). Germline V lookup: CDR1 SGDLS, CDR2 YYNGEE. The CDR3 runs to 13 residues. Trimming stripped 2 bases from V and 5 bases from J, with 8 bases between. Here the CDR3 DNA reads TGTGCCAGCAGCGTGGGGCGAAACAATGAGCAGTTCTTC. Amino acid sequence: CASSVGRNNEQFF.

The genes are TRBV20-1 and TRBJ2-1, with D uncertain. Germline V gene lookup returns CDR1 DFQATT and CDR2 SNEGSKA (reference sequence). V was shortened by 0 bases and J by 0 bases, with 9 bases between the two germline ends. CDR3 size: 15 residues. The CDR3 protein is CSARDQGRSYNEQFF. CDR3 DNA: TGCAGTGCTAGAGATCAAGGCCGCTCCTACAATGAGCAGTTCTTC.

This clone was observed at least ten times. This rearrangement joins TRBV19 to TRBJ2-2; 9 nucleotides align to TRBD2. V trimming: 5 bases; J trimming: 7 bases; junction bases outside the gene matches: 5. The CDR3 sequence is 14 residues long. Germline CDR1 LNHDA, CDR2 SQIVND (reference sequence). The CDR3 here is CASSWASGDGELFF. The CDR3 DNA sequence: TGTGCCAGTAGTTGGGCTAGCGGGGACGGGGAGCTGTTTTTT. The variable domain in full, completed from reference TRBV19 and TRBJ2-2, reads DGGITQSPKYLFRKEGQNVTLSCEQNLNHDAMYWYRQDPGQGLRLIYYSQIVNDFQKGDIAEGYSVSREKKESFPLTVTSAQKNPTAFYLCASSWASGDGELFFGEGSRLTVL.

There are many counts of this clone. In DNA, the CDR3 is TGTGCCATCCGCCGGGACACCAACACCGGGGAGCTGTTTTTT. As protein: CAIRRDTNTGELFF. The J gene is TRBJ2-2, the V gene TRBV12-3 or TRBV12-4; D is perhaps TRBD1 (6 bases). The CDR3 spans 14 residues. V lost 10 bases, J lost 2 bases, and 14 bases lay in between.